The next 5 T cell receptor beta chains were all read from a single sample in a study of shared clonotypes between healthy human individuals. TCRdb's table, derived via immunoSEQ multiplex PCR, lists solely in-frame clones and lacks some. The sample contains about 2.1 million clones, 85% to 95% of which appear only once. CD45RO negativity and positive selection for CCR7 defined naive CD8 cells, a population that excluded terminally differentiated effector memory CD45RA+ cells. Sequencing input: naive CD8+ T cells from PBMCs. The receptors were sampled from a man aged 18 to 29 in good health. Some clones in this sample may be carry-over from other donors' samples.

J is TRBJ2-1 and V is TRBV7-3; 11 nucleotides line up with TRBD2. CDR1 is SGHTA, CDR2 FQGTGA, per germline. The J segment lost 4 bases and the V segment lost 6 bases, leaving 11 bases of the junction unmatched. CDR3 length equals 17 residues. The CDR3 loop reads CASSQVPSSGRYNEQFF. CDR3 nucleotides: TGTGCCAGCAGTCAAGTCCCCTCTAGCGGGAGGTACAATGAGCAGTTCTTC. Filled out from reference TRBV7-3 and TRBJ2-1, the complete variable domain reads GAGVSQTPSNKVTEKGKYVELRCDPISGHTALYWYRQSLGQGPEFLIYFQGTGAADDSGLPNDRFFAVRPEGSVSTLKIQRTERGDSAVYLCASSQVPSSGRYNEQFFGPGTRLTVL.

The V gene is TRBV5-1, the J gene TRBJ2-5; TRBD1 aligns across 7 bases. J lost 2 bases, V lost 1 base, and 11 bases had no gene match. Germline V gene lookup returns CDR1 SGHRS and CDR2 YFSETQ. The CDR3 runs 17 residues. As DNA, the CDR3 is TGCGCCAGCAGCTTGACGGGACAGCCTTATACTCAAGAGACCCAGTACTTC. Translated: CASSLTGQPYTQETQYF. Combining the CDR3 with reference TRBV5-1 and TRBJ2-5 gives the whole variable domain KAGVTQTPRYLIKTRGQQVTLSCSPISGHRSVSWYQQTPGQGLQFLFEYFSETQRNKGNFPGRFSGRQFSNSRSEMNVSTLELGDSALYLCASSLTGQPYTQETQYFGPGTRLLVL.

The chain carries TRBV6-6 and TRBJ2-1, with 8 positions matching TRBD2. The germline CDR1 and CDR2 sequences are MNHNY and SVGAGI (reference sequence). This CDR3 comprises 14 residues. With V trimmed by 2 bases and J by 7 bases, 4 bases remained unmatched. CDR3 DNA sequence: TGTGCCAGCAGTTACCTCCGGGAGGGGAATGAGCAGTTCTTC. Encoded protein: CASSYLREGNEQFF.

The CDR3 loop reads CRRPAGGALEETQYF. CDR3 DNA sequence: TGCCGCCGCCCAGCGGGGGGGGCGCTGGAAGAGACCCAGTACTTC. This rearrangement joins TRBV29-1 to TRBJ2-5; 10 nucleotides line up with TRBD2. This CDR3 is 15 amino acids long. Germline V CDR1 and CDR2: SQVTM, ANQGSEA.

This chain joins TRBV28 and TRBJ1-2, with a tentative D call TRBD1 (5 bases). CDR3 size: 14 residues. Germline assignment: CDR1 MDHEN and CDR2 SYDVKM. V was clipped by 5 bases and J by 2 bases, with 12 bases between them. CDR3 sequence (DNA): TGTGCCAGCAGTATCGTGACAGAGAACTATGGCTACACCTTC. Residues: CASSIVTENYGYTF.